This TCR beta chain originates from a study of neurological immune-mediated disorders. Findings of the study overall: The greatest degree of TCR clonal expansion was observed in HTLV-1-associated myelopathy, with the lowest in multiple sclerosis, below that of healthy controls.

Germline values: CDR1 KGHSH, CDR2 LQKENI. Trimming took 4 bases from V and 4 from J; bases not matched to a gene: 4. This CDR3 contains 14 residues. A 10-nucleotide random UMI tagged transcripts in template-switch 5'RACE cDNA synthesis. MiXCR was run by TCRdb on the 5' RACE reads, yielding one entry per CDR3 protein. The sample contains about 36,000 distinct CDR3 sequences, 10% of which appear only once. This clonotype was found many times. Its antigen remains unknown. V usage is TRBV18 and J usage is TRBJ1-5; 7 bases fit TRBD1. The source of this sequence is a woman aged 25 to 39 with HTLV-1-associated myelopathy (HAM/TSP). Sequences were obtained from PBMCs. The CDR3 nucleotides are TGTGCCAGCTCACTGGGACAGCAAAATCAGCCCCAGCATTTT. Its translation is CASSLGQQNQPQHF.